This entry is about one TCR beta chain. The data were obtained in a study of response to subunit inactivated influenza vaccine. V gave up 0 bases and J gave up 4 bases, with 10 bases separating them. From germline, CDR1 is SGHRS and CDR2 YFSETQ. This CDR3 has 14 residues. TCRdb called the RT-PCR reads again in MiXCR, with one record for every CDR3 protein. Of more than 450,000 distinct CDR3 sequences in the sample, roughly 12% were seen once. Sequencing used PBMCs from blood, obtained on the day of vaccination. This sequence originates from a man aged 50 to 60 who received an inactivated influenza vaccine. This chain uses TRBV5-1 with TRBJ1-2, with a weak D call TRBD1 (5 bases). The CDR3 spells CASSLEQAGYGYTF. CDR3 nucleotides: TGCGCCAGCAGCTTGGAACAGGCCGGCTATGGCTACACCTTC.